Below, 8 T cell receptor beta chains from the same sample are listed, as sequenced in a study of CXCR3-negative and CXCR3-positive naive CD8 T cells. The study's findings and limits: CXCR3-expressing naive cells carried TRB CDR3s more hydrophobic than those of CXCR3-negative naive cells.

5' RACE that incorporated UMI labels was used to prepare the TRB cDNA libraries. Using the 5' RACE reads, TCRdb records one entry per CDR3 protein without DNA. The repertoire table contains 130,000 or so distinct CDR3 sequences. Which antigens these TCRs recognize remains unknown. Source material: naive CXCR3+ CD8+ T cells from blood. Subset given: CD45RO-CCR7+CD27+CD95- naive CD8+ T cells expressing CXCR3 (TNR3+). The source of these receptors is a human donor in good health. Some clones in this sample may be carry-over from other donors' samples.

The chain is built from TRBV12-5 and TRBJ2-1. The CDR3 is 14 residues long. CDR1 and CDR2 from the germline V gene are LGHNT and FRNRAP. CDR3: CASGLVSTQAEQFF.

The chain carries TRBV15 and TRBJ1-2. Germline V lookup: CDR1 LNHNV, CDR2 YYDKDF (reference sequence). CDR3 length equals 15 residues. The CDR3 sequence is CATSRPYDSSDGYTF. The variable domain in full, with the rest retrieved from reference TRBV15 and TRBJ1-2, is DAMVIQNPRYQVTQFGKPVTLSCSQTLNHNVMYWYQQKSSQAPKLLFHYYDKDFNNEADTPDNFQSRRPNTSFCFLDIRSPGLGDTAMYLCATSRPYDSSDGYTFGSGTRLTVV.

J is TRBJ2-5 and V is TRBV3-1; TCRdb names TRBD2, which stays unverified in the absence of DNA. The germline V gene encodes CDR1 LGHDT and CDR2 YNNKEL (reference sequence). This CDR3 has 13 residues. This CDR3 is CASSLPSGETQYF.

The genes are TRBV6-5 and TRBJ1-1; there is no DNA to check the TCRdb D call of TRBD1. The CDR3 consists of 14 residues. Germline V gene data show CDR1 as MNHEY and CDR2 as SVGAGI. CDR3 protein: CASIPGQGSSEAFF.

The chain is built from TRBV11-1 and TRBJ2-1; the TCRdb D gene call, TRBD1, has no DNA to confirm it. The CDR3 covers 13 residues. The germline V gene encodes CDR1 SGHAT and CDR2 FQDESV (reference sequence). The CDR3 region is CASSLYPDNEQFF.

The gene calls are TRBV29-1 and TRBJ2-3; TCRdb proposes TRBD2, but this gene call is untestable without DNA. The V gene's germline CDR1 is SQVTM and CDR2 ANQGSEA. The CDR3 spans 16 residues. The CDR3 reads CSVEDPAGERTDTQYF.

This rearrangement joins TRBV19 to TRBJ2-7; without DNA, the TCRdb call of TRBD1 cannot be checked. Germline assignment: CDR1 LNHDA and CDR2 SQIVND (reference sequence). This CDR3 spans 14 amino acids. The CDR3 sequence is CASRTDRVPYEQYF.

The V call is TRBV29-1, the J call TRBJ2-5; there is no DNA to check the TCRdb D call of TRBD1. The germline gives CDR1 SQVTM, CDR2 ANQGSEA. There are 13 residues in the CDR3. The CDR3 here is CSVEYTGRETQYF.